This TCR beta chain was recovered during a study of blood T cell repertoires in COVID-19. Study at large: The United States, Italy and Spain supplied acute and convalescent COVID-19 samples. From T cells, B-cell-depleted T cells, or PBMCs came the material, which was cDNA or gDNA.

Per the authors' pipeline: Amplification of reference gene primers provided the estimated nucleated cell counts. The method was immunoSEQ multiplex PCR; TCRdb's version includes in-frame clones alone and lacks a portion of them. Clone size and V and J calls were adopted from that table, with D and trimming inferred from the DNA. The data show 79,000 or so clones, with about 88% seen just once and approximately 9.9% held by the top ten. Seattle cases were enrolled at active infection and followed longitudinally. From germline, CDR1 is LNHDA and CDR2 SQIVND (reference sequence). V dropped 4 bases and J dropped 0 bases, with 12 bases sitting between them. The CDR3 is made up of 15 amino acids.

The sample was peripheral blood. The rearrangement uses TRBV19 and TRBJ1-1; D gene uncertain. The receptor was isolated from a man between 60 and 70 years old with COVID-19, enrolled during active disease. DNA for the CDR3: TGTGCCAGTAGTAGGAGTAATAACCTGAACACTGAAGCTTTCTTT. It is translated as CASSRSNNLNTEAFF.